The rows below give T cell receptor beta chains drawn from one sample of a study of T cells and Merkel cell carcinoma outcomes. The method was immunoSEQ multiplex PCR; TCRdb's version includes in-frame clones alone and lacks a portion of them. The sample holds some 2,200 clones, over 85% seen once. Sequencing used tumor tissue from Merkel cell carcinoma. These receptors came from a human donor with Merkel cell carcinoma. CDR3s include the opening cysteine and the closing phenylalanine or tryptophan. Fields, in order: J gene, V gene, D gene, clone size, CDR3 protein, CDR3 DNA. A D gene is named only where the DNA matches it firmly. Not all rows give a size; the values are once, few, many and, for expanded clones, a class.

J gene: TRBJ1-4
V gene: TRBV11-3
D gene: -
clone size: -
CDR3 protein: CASSLGQGGEKLFF
CDR3 DNA: TGTGCCAGCAGTCTCGGGCAGGGTGGCGAAAAACTGTTTTTT

J gene: TRBJ1-1
V gene: TRBV29-1
D gene: -
clone size: once
CDR3 protein: CSVERGVGMNTKAFF
CDR3 DNA: TGCAGCGTTGAAAGGGGGGTGGGGATGAACACTAAAGCTTTCTTT

J gene: TRBJ1-1
V gene: TRBV5-1
D gene: TRBD1
clone size: -
CDR3 protein: CASSLDRGRFSEAFF
CDR3 DNA: TGCGCCAGCAGCCTGGACAGGGGACGATTCTCTGAAGCTTTCTTT

J gene: TRBJ1-1
V gene: TRBV29-1
D gene: -
clone size: once
CDR3 protein: CSVAGGALNTEAFF
CDR3 DNA: TGCAGCGTTGCGGGGGGGGCCCTGAACACTGAAGCTTTCTTT

J gene: TRBJ1-5
V gene: TRBV5-5
D gene: -
clone size: -
CDR3 protein: CASSPGGYSNQPQHF
CDR3 DNA: TGTGCCAGCAGCCCGGGGGGCTACAGCAATCAGCCCCAGCATTTT

J gene: TRBJ1-1
V gene: TRBV14
D gene: -
clone size: -
CDR3 protein: CASSQIGANTEAFF
CDR3 DNA: TGTGCCAGCAGCCAAATCGGGGCGAACACTGAAGCTTTCTTT

J gene: TRBJ2-1
V gene: TRBV11-3
D gene: -
clone size: -
CDR3 protein: CTSRIVGLNEQFF
CDR3 DNA: TGTACCAGCAGAATTGTGGGACTCAATGAGCAGTTCTTC

J gene: TRBJ2-1
V gene: TRBV4-1
D gene: -
clone size: -
CDR3 protein: CASSQVGPGNEQFF
CDR3 DNA: TGCGCCAGCAGCCAAGTAGGACCGGGCAATGAGCAGTTCTTC

J gene: TRBJ2-2
V gene: TRBV29-1
D gene: TRBD1
clone size: -
CDR3 protein: CSGWTGGELFF
CDR3 DNA: TGCAGCGGTTGGACAGGCGGGGAGCTGTTTTTT

J gene: TRBJ2-1
V gene: TRBV7-8
D gene: -
clone size: -
CDR3 protein: CASSPRGRGNWGNEQFF
CDR3 DNA: TGTGCCAGCAGCCCCAGGGGAAGGGGGAACTGGGGAAATGAGCAGTTCTTC

J gene: TRBJ2-3
V gene: TRBV5-4
D gene: -
clone size: -
CDR3 protein: CASSSDGGGTDTQYF
CDR3 DNA: TGTGCCAGCAGCTCAGACGGCGGGGGCACAGATACGCAGTATTTT

J gene: TRBJ2-7
V gene: TRBV9
D gene: -
clone size: -
CDR3 protein: CASSVAPTRAGSYEQYF
CDR3 DNA: TGTGCCAGCAGCGTAGCTCCCACCCGAGCAGGCTCCTACGAGCAGTACTTC

J gene: TRBJ2-7
V gene: TRBV7-9
D gene: -
clone size: few
CDR3 protein: CASSPVEFYEQYF
CDR3 DNA: TGTGCCAGCAGTCCCGTGGAGTTCTACGAGCAGTACTTC

J gene: TRBJ1-1
V gene: TRBV5-6
D gene: -
clone size: -
CDR3 protein: CASSWEGNTEAFF
CDR3 DNA: TGTGCCAGCAGCTGGGAGGGGAACACTGAAGCTTTCTTT

J gene: TRBJ1-2
V gene: TRBV11-2
D gene: -
clone size: -
CDR3 protein: CASSGRSANYGYTF
CDR3 DNA: TGTGCCAGCAGCGGGAGGAGCGCGAACTATGGCTACACCTTC

J gene: TRBJ2-7
V gene: TRBV5-1
D gene: TRBD2
clone size: -
CDR3 protein: CASSLVYRTSGGREQYF
CDR3 DNA: TGCGCCAGCAGCTTGGTGTACCGGACTAGCGGGGGGAGGGAGCAGTACTTC

J gene: TRBJ2-1
V gene: TRBV10-2
D gene: -
clone size: -
CDR3 protein: CASGTAPYNEQFF
CDR3 DNA: TGCGCCAGCGGAACAGCCCCATACAATGAGCAGTTCTTC

J gene: TRBJ2-1
V gene: TRBV7-3
D gene: -
clone size: -
CDR3 protein: CASSTPGGVEQFF
CDR3 DNA: TGTGCCAGCAGCACCCCAGGCGGCGTGGAGCAGTTCTTC

J gene: TRBJ2-5
V gene: TRBV12-2
D gene: -
clone size: -
CDR3 protein: CASRSTQETQYF
CDR3 DNA: TGTGCAAGTCGCTCTACTCAAGAGACCCAGTACTTC

J gene: TRBJ2-5
V gene: TRBV14
D gene: -
clone size: once
CDR3 protein: CASSQDKQGGETQYF
CDR3 DNA: TGTGCCAGCAGCCAAGATAAACAGGGAGGGGAGACCCAGTACTTC

J gene: TRBJ2-1
V gene: TRBV11-3
D gene: TRBD2
clone size: once
CDR3 protein: CASSLGLAGSGEFF
CDR3 DNA: TGTGCCAGCAGCCTGGGACTAGCGGGAAGTGGTGAGTTCTTC

J gene: TRBJ1-1
V gene: TRBV9
D gene: -
clone size: -
CDR3 protein: CASSPPFSRKTEAFF
CDR3 DNA: TGTGCCAGCAGCCCTCCTTTCTCGAGGAAAACTGAAGCTTTCTTT

J gene: TRBJ2-7
V gene: TRBV7-9
D gene: -
clone size: once
CDR3 protein: CTSSLVSSEQYF
CDR3 DNA: TGTACCAGCAGCTTAGTGAGTTCCGAGCAGTACTTC

J gene: TRBJ2-3
V gene: TRBV7-2
D gene: -
clone size: -
CDR3 protein: CASSRRTDTQYF
CDR3 DNA: TGTGCCAGCAGCCGGCGCACAGATACGCAGTATTTT

J gene: TRBJ1-6
V gene: TRBV11-2
D gene: TRBD1
clone size: -
CDR3 protein: CASSSDRGNSPLHF
CDR3 DNA: TGTGCCAGCAGCTCCGACAGGGGTAATTCACCCCTCCACTTT

J gene: TRBJ1-2
V gene: TRBV4-1
D gene: -
clone size: -
CDR3 protein: CASSQDPADANYGYTF
CDR3 DNA: TGCGCCAGCAGCCAAGATCCTGCGGATGCTAACTATGGCTACACCTTC

J gene: TRBJ2-3
V gene: TRBV5-6
D gene: TRBD2
clone size: -
CDR3 protein: CASGSGGQGDTQYF
CDR3 DNA: TGTGCCAGCGGTAGCGGGGGCCAAGGAGATACGCAGTATTTT

J gene: TRBJ1-2
V gene: TRBV6-5
D gene: TRBD1
clone size: -
CDR3 protein: CASSPPGQNYGYTF
CDR3 DNA: TGTGCCAGCAGTCCTCCGGGACAGAACTATGGCTACACCTTC

J gene: TRBJ2-1
V gene: TRBV27
D gene: -
clone size: -
CDR3 protein: CASSLWGIPSSYNEQFF
CDR3 DNA: TGTGCCAGCAGTTTATGGGGAATACCTAGCTCCTACAATGAGCAGTTCTTC

J gene: TRBJ1-5
V gene: TRBV19
D gene: -
clone size: -
CDR3 protein: CASSNGFLSNQPQHF
CDR3 DNA: TGTGCCAGTAGTAACGGGTTCCTTAGCAATCAGCCCCAGCATTTT

J gene: TRBJ2-7
V gene: TRBV4-2
D gene: -
clone size: -
CDR3 protein: CASSQDASGSSYEQYF
CDR3 DNA: TGTGCCAGCAGCCAAGATGCCAGCGGTAGCTCCTACGAGCAGTACTTC

J gene: TRBJ2-4
V gene: TRBV29-1
D gene: -
clone size: few
CDR3 protein: CSVYRENIQYF
CDR3 DNA: TGCAGCGTTTACAGAGAAAACATTCAGTACTTC

J gene: TRBJ1-1
V gene: TRBV9
D gene: -
clone size: -
CDR3 protein: CASSGGGYGEAFF
CDR3 DNA: TGTGCCAGCAGCGGGGGGGGGTATGGTGAAGCTTTCTTT

J gene: TRBJ2-3
V gene: TRBV27
D gene: -
clone size: -
CDR3 protein: CASSSPGLNTDTQYF
CDR3 DNA: TGTGCCAGCAGTTCCCCGGGACTTAACACAGATACGCAGTATTTT

J gene: TRBJ2-1
V gene: TRBV13
D gene: TRBD2
clone size: once
CDR3 protein: CASSLKTSGGYNEQFF
CDR3 DNA: TGTGCCAGCAGCTTAAAAACTAGCGGGGGCTACAATGAGCAGTTCTTC

J gene: TRBJ2-2
V gene: TRBV9
D gene: TRBD2
clone size: once
CDR3 protein: CASSVASGGTNTGELFF
CDR3 DNA: TGTGCCAGCAGCGTAGCTAGCGGGGGAACGAACACCGGGGAGCTGTTTTTT

J gene: TRBJ2-3
V gene: TRBV10-3
D gene: -
clone size: -
CDR3 protein: CAISGIDGNTDTQYF
CDR3 DNA: TGTGCCATCAGTGGGATCGACGGAAACACAGATACGCAGTATTTT

J gene: TRBJ2-2
V gene: TRBV6-4
D gene: -
clone size: -
CDR3 protein: CATAAGANTGELFF
CDR3 DNA: TGTGCCACCGCGGCTGGGGCGAACACCGGGGAGCTGTTTTTT

J gene: TRBJ2-7
V gene: TRBV7-9
D gene: TRBD2
clone size: few
CDR3 protein: CAGFSGSYEQYF
CDR3 DNA: TGTGCCGGATTTAGCGGGAGCTACGAGCAGTACTTC

J gene: TRBJ2-5
V gene: TRBV29-1
D gene: -
clone size: -
CDR3 protein: CSWDGLDETQYF
CDR3 DNA: TGCAGCTGGGACGGACTTGACGAGACCCAGTACTTC

J gene: TRBJ2-2
V gene: TRBV10-3
D gene: TRBD1
clone size: -
CDR3 protein: CAISPGQGAGTGELFF
CDR3 DNA: TGTGCCATCAGTCCCGGACAGGGGGCAGGCACCGGGGAGCTGTTTTTT

J gene: TRBJ2-2
V gene: TRBV5-1
D gene: -
clone size: -
CDR3 protein: CASRPGRSANTGELFF
CDR3 DNA: TGCGCCAGCAGACCCGGACGGTCCGCGAACACCGGGGAGCTGTTTTTT

J gene: TRBJ2-2
V gene: TRBV28
D gene: -
clone size: once
CDR3 protein: CASSKTTGELFF
CDR3 DNA: TGTGCCAGCAGTAAGACTACCGGGGAGCTGTTTTTT

J gene: TRBJ2-7
V gene: TRBV27
D gene: -
clone size: -
CDR3 protein: CASSLAGGYEQYF
CDR3 DNA: TGTGCCAGCAGTTTGGCCGGGGGCTACGAGCAGTACTTC

J gene: TRBJ2-7
V gene: TRBV21-1
D gene: -
clone size: -
CDR3 protein: CASSKVGEAYEQYF
CDR3 DNA: TGTGCCAGCAGCAAAGTTGGGGAAGCCTACGAGCAGTACTTC

J gene: TRBJ2-1
V gene: TRBV9
D gene: -
clone size: -
CDR3 protein: CASSVADGAWEQFF
CDR3 DNA: TGTGCCAGCAGCGTAGCGGACGGGGCGTGGGAGCAGTTCTTC

J gene: TRBJ2-2
V gene: TRBV7-8
D gene: TRBD2
clone size: -
CDR3 protein: CASSLVSLAGLGELFF
CDR3 DNA: TGTGCCAGCAGCTTAGTAAGCCTAGCGGGACTCGGGGAGCTGTTTTTT

J gene: TRBJ1-4
V gene: TRBV19
D gene: -
clone size: -
CDR3 protein: CASSQRQVNEKLFF
CDR3 DNA: TGTGCCAGTAGCCAAAGACAGGTGAATGAAAAACTGTTTTTT

J gene: TRBJ2-3
V gene: TRBV4-1
D gene: TRBD2
clone size: -
CDR3 protein: CASTRGEAPDTQYF
CDR3 DNA: TGCGCCAGCACCCGGGGGGAAGCCCCGGATACGCAGTATTTT